The clone carrying this TCR beta chain was counted between two and nine times. Its specificity is not known. Germline lookup yields CDR1 SGHRS and CDR2 YFSETQ. Trimming took 4 bases from V and 4 from J, leaving 18 bases between them. CDR3 length: 16 amino acids. The data originate from a study of CD8 T cells in ankylosing spondylitis. Study findings and constraints: A TCR beta motif of several highly homologous variants appeared characteristic of ankylosing spondylitis blood. It was reported that disease-linked clones were significantly enriched in matched ankylosing spondylitis synovial fluid.

From the 5' RACE reads, TCRdb called clonotypes with MiXCR, one entry per CDR3 protein. The sample has 350,000 or so distinct CDR3 sequences; about 15% are singletons. Sequencing was carried out using blood, either unsorted or a sorted T cell fraction (not recorded which). The chain combines TRBV5-1 with TRBJ1-3; weak D call: TRBD1 (5 bases). The receptor comes from a male donor with ankylosing spondylitis or in good health (not recorded which). Written as DNA, the CDR3 is TGCGCCAGCAGCAGGGCGGGCAGGGAGCCCGGAAACACCATATATTTT. Encoded protein: CASSRAGREPGNTIYF.